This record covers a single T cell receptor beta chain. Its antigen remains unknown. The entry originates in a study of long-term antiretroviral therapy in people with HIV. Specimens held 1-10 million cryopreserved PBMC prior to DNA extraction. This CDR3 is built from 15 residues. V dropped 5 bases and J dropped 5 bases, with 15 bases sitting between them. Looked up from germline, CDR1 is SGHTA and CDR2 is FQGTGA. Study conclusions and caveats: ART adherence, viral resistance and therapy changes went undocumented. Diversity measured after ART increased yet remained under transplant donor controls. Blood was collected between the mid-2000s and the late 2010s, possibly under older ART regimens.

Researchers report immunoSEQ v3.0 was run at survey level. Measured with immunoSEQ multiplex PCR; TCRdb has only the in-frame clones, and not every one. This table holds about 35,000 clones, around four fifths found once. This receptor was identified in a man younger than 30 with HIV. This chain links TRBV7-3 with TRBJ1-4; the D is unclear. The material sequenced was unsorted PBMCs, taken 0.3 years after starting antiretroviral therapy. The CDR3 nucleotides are TGTGCCAGCAGCAAACGACGGACGAGAAATGAAAAACTGTTTTTT. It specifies CASSKRRTRNEKLFF.